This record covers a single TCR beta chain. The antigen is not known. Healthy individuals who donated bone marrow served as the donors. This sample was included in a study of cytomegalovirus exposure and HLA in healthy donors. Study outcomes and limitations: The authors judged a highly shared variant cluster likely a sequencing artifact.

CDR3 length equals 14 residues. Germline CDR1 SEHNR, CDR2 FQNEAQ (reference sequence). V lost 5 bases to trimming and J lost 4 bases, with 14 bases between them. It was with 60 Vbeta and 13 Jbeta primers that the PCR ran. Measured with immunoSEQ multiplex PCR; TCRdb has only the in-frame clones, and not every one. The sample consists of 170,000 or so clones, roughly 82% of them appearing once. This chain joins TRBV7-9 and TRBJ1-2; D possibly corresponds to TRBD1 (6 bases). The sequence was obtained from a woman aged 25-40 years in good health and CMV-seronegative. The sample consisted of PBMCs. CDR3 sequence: CASSLPTGAYGYTF. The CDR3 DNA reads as TGTGCCAGCAGCCTGCCGACAGGAGCCTATGGCTACACCTTC.